Sequencing of this T cell receptor beta chain was carried out in a study of shared clonotypes between healthy human individuals. Across the whole study: The plates for each donor numbered three CD4 naive, three CD4 memory, two CD8 naive and one CD8 memory.

This CDR3 spans 16 amino acids. Trimming cost V 1 base and J 0 bases; bases outside gene matches: 4. Germline CDR1 is MDHEN and CDR2 is SYDVKM. Study-wide results and limits: The represented genetic and exposure-history diversity was limited by the small number of donors.

Adults of Caucasian background living in Nashville, Tennessee made up all donors. Each sorted subset replicate got 200 ng genomic DNA, 30,000 or so genomes. The data were produced by immunoSEQ multiplex PCR, yet TCRdb's version contains in-frame clones alone and is incomplete. The sample gives roughly 2.2 million clones, around 93% of which show up once; about 0.36% is in the top ten. Comment on this clone: The antigen remains unidentified.

The sequenced sample was naive CD4+ T cells from PBMCs. Subset given: CD45RA+ positively selected. The receptor's source is a man between 18 and 29 years old in good health. Some clones in this sample may be carry-over from other donors' samples. The V and J genes are TRBV28 and TRBJ2-5; 8 positions agree with TRBD2. The CDR3 bases are TGTGCCAGCAGTTTATTCCAGCGGGAGTACCAAGAGACCCAGTACTTC. Its translation is CASSLFQREYQETQYF.